The 8 T cell receptor beta chains listed next were all sequenced from one sample in a study of T cell responses to AZD1222 COVID-19 vaccine. TCRdb's copy holds only in-frame clones and misses some; the assay was immunoSEQ multiplex PCR. The data hold about 150,000 clones, with about 87% observed a single time. The sequencing here drew on peripheral blood, taken on day 0 of AZD1222 vaccination. Source of these receptors: an adult in good health.

This sequence joins TRBV23-1 and TRBJ2-7; 9 nucleotides align to TRBD1. TRBV23-1 is assigned to the ORF class and has an uncertain function. The J segment lost 2 bases and the V segment lost 3 bases, leaving 2 bases of the junction unmatched. The CDR3 spans 14 residues. CDR3 sequence: CASSHRDRAYEQYF. The CDR3 bases are TGCGCCAGCAGTCATCGGGACAGGGCCTACGAGCAGTACTTC.

This clone came up once. The chain couples TRBV5-6 to TRBJ1-2, with D perhaps TRBD1 (5 bases). This CDR3 comprises 14 residues. The germline gives CDR1 SGHDT, CDR2 YYEEEE. V lost 5 bases to trimming and J lost 5 bases, with 16 bases between them. The CDR3 loop reads CASRSRDGVYGYTF. The CDR3 region has the DNA TGTGCCAGCAGGAGCCGGGACGGCGTGTATGGCTACACCTTC.

The chain employs TRBV4-1 and TRBJ1-1; D is unclear. From germline, CDR1 is MGHRA and CDR2 YSYEKL. Trimming stripped 4 bases from V and 7 bases from J, with 16 bases between. This CDR3 has 14 amino acids. CDR3 DNA: TGCGCCAGCAGCCTCCTGAGTAGGGCGGATGAAGCTTTCTTT. This translates into CASSLLSRADEAFF.

This chain uses TRBV5-5 with TRBJ2-3; D is possibly TRBD1 (6 bases). The V gene lost 2 bases and the J gene lost 4 bases, with 11 bases spanning the gap. Germline lookup yields CDR1 SGHKS and CDR2 YYEKEE (reference sequence). This CDR3 contains 14 residues. The CDR3 region has the DNA TGTGCCAGCAGCTTCCGGGACACTTCAGATACGCAGTATTTT. Amino acid sequence: CASSFRDTSDTQYF.

The chain employs TRBV18 and TRBJ1-5; a weak D match, TRBD1 (5 bases). The CDR3 length is 17 residues. Trimming shortened V by 2 bases and J by 3 bases, and 17 bases separated the two germline ends. Germline values: CDR1 KGHSH, CDR2 LQKENI. CDR3 loop: CASSPDMGRPYNQPQHF. The CDR3 DNA reads as TGTGCCAGCTCACCAGATATGGGACGGCCATACAATCAGCCCCAGCATTTT. The full variable domain, with the rest looked up from reference TRBV18 and TRBJ1-5, is NAGVMQNPRHLVRRRGQEARLRCSPMKGHSHVYWYRQLPEEGLKFMVYLQKENIIDESGMPKERFSAEFPKEGPSILRIQQVVRGDSAAYFCASSPDMGRPYNQPQHFGDGTRLSIL.

The chain recombines TRBV4-3 with TRBJ2-3; D perhaps matches TRBD2 (5 bases). This CDR3 region has 16 residues. Trimming stripped 0 bases from V and 7 bases from J, with 17 bases between. Germline V gene data show CDR1 as LGHNA and CDR2 as YSLEER. The CDR3 nucleotides are TGCGCCAGCAGCCAAGAATCTAGCCGTTGCACGAATACGCAGTATTTT. This gives the protein CASSQESSRCTNTQYF.

This clone was detected only once. V usage is TRBV6-5 and J usage is TRBJ1-6; D possibly corresponds to TRBD1 (5 bases). This CDR3 is built from 14 residues. Germline assignment: CDR1 MNHEY and CDR2 SVGAGI. Trimming pared 5 bases from V and 8 bases from J, leaving 13 bases between. The CDR3 coding sequence is TGTGCCAGCAGTACAGGCGACGGGGATTCACCCCTCCACTTT. It is translated as CASSTGDGDSPLHF.

The rearrangement joins TRBV6-5 to TRBJ2-2, with 8 bases that match TRBD1. V shed 6 bases and J 4 bases; nucleotides not matched to a gene: 4. Germline CDR1 MNHEY, CDR2 SVGAGI. CDR3 length equals 14 residues. This CDR3 is CASRQGASTGELFF. The CDR3 DNA reads TGTGCCAGCAGGCAGGGGGCTAGCACCGGGGAGCTGTTTTTT.